One sample yielded the 29 T cell receptor beta chains listed below, sequenced in a study of T-cell memory formation after mild COVID-19. In TCRdb, the 5' RACE reads were re-called with MiXCR into one record per CDR3 protein. The sample includes approximately 210,000 distinct CDR3 sequences, roughly a tenth of them seen just once. Sequenced sample: PBMCs or a T cell subset sorted from them (not recorded which). These receptors all stem from a man younger than 35 who had mild COVID-19 (a few samples of this study predate the infection). Cell type and time point are not known.

This clonotype was counted between two and nine times. The V gene is TRBV7-9, the J gene TRBJ2-7, with a tentative D call TRBD1 (6 bases). The CDR3 is 15 amino acids. Germline V gene sequence: CDR1 SEHNR, CDR2 FQNEAQ (reference sequence). The ends were cut back, 5 bases at V and 3 bases at J, with 17 bases in the middle. The CDR3 sequence is CASSGILTGHYEQYF. As DNA, the CDR3 is TGTGCCAGCAGCGGAATCCTGACAGGCCACTACGAGCAGTACTTC. Variable domain in full (rest from reference TRBV7-9 and TRBJ2-7): DTGVSQNPRHKITKRGQNVTFRCDPISEHNRLYWYRQTLGQGPEFLTYFQNEAQLEKSRLLSDRFSAERPKGSFSTLEIQRTEQGDSAMYLCASSGILTGHYEQYFGPGTRLTVT.

This clonotype was detected only a few times. This chain links TRBV12-3 or TRBV12-4 with TRBJ2-3; TRBD2 agrees at 10 bases. V lost 4 bases, J lost 6 bases, and 10 bases stayed unmatched. The CDR3 runs 16 residues. The CDR3 DNA is TGTGCCAGCAGTTCGATACTAGCGGGGTGGGCTGATACGCAGTATTTT. This gives the protein CASSSILAGWADTQYF.

This clonotype was seen more than once but under ten times. The chain joins TRBV7-2 to TRBJ2-7; TRBD2 matches at 7 bases. This CDR3 comprises 15 residues. Trimming removed 1 base from V and 4 bases from J; junction bases left unmatched: 7. Germline CDR1 reads SGHTA; CDR2 reads FQGNSA. The CDR3, as DNA: TGTGCCAGCAGCTTAGGACGGGACTACCGATACGAGCAGTACTTC. Its protein product is CASSLGRDYRYEQYF.

The chain recombines TRBV7-9 with TRBJ2-5; 9 bases map to TRBD2. The CDR3 sequence is 13 residues long. Germline trimming cut 5 bases from V and 4 bases from J; bases unmatched to any gene: 2. The V gene's germline CDR1 is SEHNR and CDR2 FQNEAQ (reference sequence). CDR3 bases: TGTGCCAGCAGCCGAGCGGGGGGAGAGACCCAGTACTTC. As protein: CASSRAGGETQYF. Filled out from reference TRBV7-9 and TRBJ2-5, the complete variable domain reads DTGVSQNPRHKITKRGQNVTFRCDPISEHNRLYWYRQTLGQGPEFLTYFQNEAQLEKSRLLSDRFSAERPKGSFSTLEIQRTEQGDSAMYLCASSRAGGETQYFGPGTRLLVL.

This clonotype was found a few times. The chain employs TRBV28 and TRBJ2-1; D possibly corresponds to TRBD1 (6 bases). V was trimmed by 2 bases and J by 5 bases, leaving 10 bases between them. The CDR3 covers 14 residues. Germline values: CDR1 MDHEN, CDR2 SYDVKM. The CDR3 loop reads CASSLGGHDNEQFF. The CDR3 region has the DNA TGTGCCAGCAGTTTAGGGGGACACGACAATGAGCAGTTCTTC.

This clonotype was seen a few times. V is TRBV5-1 and J is TRBJ2-1; the D is unclear. The CDR3 loop spans 16 amino acids. V lost 4 bases and J lost 0, with 14 bases in between. CDR1 and CDR2 from the germline V gene are SGHRS and YFSETQ. The CDR3 here is CASSPTGYSSYNEQFF. CDR3 bases: TGCGCCAGCAGCCCGACGGGCTATAGCTCCTACAATGAGCAGTTCTTC. Combining the CDR3 with reference TRBV5-1 and TRBJ2-1 gives the whole variable domain KAGVTQTPRYLIKTRGQQVTLSCSPISGHRSVSWYQQTPGQGLQFLFEYFSETQRNKGNFPGRFSGRQFSNSRSEMNVSTLELGDSALYLCASSPTGYSSYNEQFFGPGTRLTVL.

V and J are TRBV30 and TRBJ2-3, with 9 bases matching TRBD2. There are 14 residues in the CDR3. The V segment lost 2 bases and the J segment 3 bases; nucleotides outside the gene matches: 3. Germline loops: CDR1 GTSNPN, CDR2 SVGIG (reference sequence). CDR3 protein: CAWSQAGGTDTQYF. The CDR3 region has the DNA TGTGCCTGGAGTCAGGCGGGGGGGACAGATACGCAGTATTTT.

This chain connects TRBV20-1 to TRBJ1-2; D gene unclear. The germline V and J ends were trimmed by 0 bases and 7 bases, with 9 bases remaining between them. There are 12 residues in the CDR3. Germline CDR1 is DFQATT and CDR2 is SNEGSKA (reference sequence). DNA for the CDR3: TGCAGTGCTAGAGATCCGTTCCGTGGCTACACCTTC. This encodes CSARDPFRGYTF.

A few counts support this clonotype. This chain links TRBV24-1 with TRBJ2-1; TRBD2 matches 13 bases. The CDR3 covers 17 residues. V lost 4 bases and J lost 6; bases outside the gene matches: 8. The germline CDR1 and CDR2 sequences are KGHDR and SFDVKD. The CDR3 DNA is TGTGCCACCAGTGACTTAGCAACTAGCGGGGGGGCCAATGAGCAGTTCTTC. It yields the protein CATSDLATSGGANEQFF.

Only a few counts were recorded for this clonotype. This chain joins TRBV10-1 and TRBJ2-1; 10 nucleotides line up with TRBD2. J was trimmed by 6 bases and V by 4 bases; bases with no gene match: 3. The CDR3 loop spans 14 amino acids. Germline V lookup: CDR1 WNHNN, CDR2 SYGVQD (reference sequence). The CDR3 reads CASSAGTSVNEQFF. CDR3 in DNA: TGCGCCAGCAGTGCCGGGACTAGCGTCAATGAGCAGTTCTTC.

This clonotype turned up a few times. The V gene is TRBV9, the J gene TRBJ2-1; D not resolved. CDR3 length: 15 residues. Trimming left V 4 bases short and J 1 base short, with 12 bases between. CDR1 SGDLS and CDR2 YYNGEE come from the germline V gene. The CDR3 sequence: CASSPRSGSYNEQFF. The CDR3 DNA sequence: TGTGCCAGCAGCCCTCGTAGTGGGTCCTACAATGAGCAGTTCTTC. The full variable domain, in which reference TRBV9 and TRBJ2-1 provide the parts outside the CDR3, is DSGVTQTPKHLITATGQRVTLRCSPRSGDLSVYWYQQSLDQGLQFLIQYYNGEERAKGNILERFSAQQFPDLHSELNLSSLELGDSALYFCASSPRSGSYNEQFFGPGTRLTVL.

This clonotype was seen more than once but under ten times. The chain links TRBV7-2 to TRBJ2-1, with TRBD2 identical over 9 bases. CDR3 size: 14 residues. The ends lost 4 bases at V and 5 bases at J; junction bases unmatched: 3. Germline V gene data show CDR1 as SGHTA and CDR2 as FQGNSA. DNA for the CDR3: TGTGCCAGCAGCTATAGCGGGGGCGACAATGAGCAGTTCTTC. Translation: CASSYSGGDNEQFF. The full variable domain, rest sourced from reference TRBV7-2 and TRBJ2-1, is GAGVSQSPSNKVTEKGKDVELRCDPISGHTALYWYRQSLGQGLEFLIYFQGNSAPDKSGLPSDRFSAERTGGSVSTLTIQRTQQEDSAVYLCASSYSGGDNEQFFGPGTRLTVL.

This clonotype came up a few times. The rearrangement uses TRBV20-1 and TRBJ2-2, with 11 positions matching TRBD1. This CDR3 is built from 14 residues. J was trimmed by 5 bases and V by 5 bases; bases with no gene match: 4. Per germline, CDR1 DFQATT and CDR2 SNEGSKA (reference sequence). The CDR3 DNA reads TGCAGTGCTCCGGACAGGGGGCTAACCGGGGAGCTGTTTTTT. This encodes CSAPDRGLTGELFF.

The chain combines TRBV4-2 with TRBJ1-4; D remains ambiguous. The germline CDR1 and CDR2 sequences are LGHNA and YNFKEQ. Trimming left V 1 base short and J 5 bases short, with 8 bases between. The CDR3 has 14 residues. Written as DNA, the CDR3 is TGTGCCAGCAGCCAAGCCGGGGAGAATGAAAAACTGTTTTTT. Its protein is CASSQAGENEKLFF.

This clonotype was seen many times. This chain uses TRBV7-6 with TRBJ2-7, with D possibly matching TRBD1 (5 bases). The length of the CDR3 is 15 residues. V was clipped by 1 base and J by 5 bases, with 15 bases between them. Germline CDR1 and CDR2: SGHVS and FNYEAQ. DNA for the CDR3: TGTGCCAGCAGCTTAGAATCACAGGTCGGCCACGAGCAGTACTTC. Translation gives CASSLESQVGHEQYF. The complete variable domain, with remaining parts taken from reference TRBV7-6 and TRBJ2-7, reads GAGVSQSPRYKVTKRGQDVALRCDPISGHVSLYWYRQALGQGPEFLTYFNYEAQQDKSGLPNDRFSAERPEGSISTLTIQRTEQRDSAMYRCASSLESQVGHEQYFGPGTRLTVT.

The DNA for the CDR3 is TGTGCCAGCAGTGAATATTCAGCGAACACCGGGGAGCTGTTTTTT. Amino acid sequence: CASSEYSANTGELFF. This chain connects TRBV25-1 to TRBJ2-2; D ambiguous. Germline V CDR1 and CDR2: MGHDK, SYGVNS. Trimming left V 0 bases short and J 0 bases short, with 5 bases between. There are 15 residues in the CDR3.

The chain joins TRBV24-1 to TRBJ2-1; TRBD1 might be the D (6 bases). The CDR3 has 14 amino acids. V gave up 3 bases and J gave up 8 bases, with 13 bases separating them. Germline loops: CDR1 KGHDR, CDR2 SFDVKD. The CDR3 sequence: CATSDRTGTYEQFF. DNA of the CDR3: TGTGCCACCAGTGATCGAACAGGGACCTATGAGCAGTTCTTC.

This clonotype was counted a few times. This chain connects TRBV5-1 to TRBJ2-5; TRBD2 might be the D (5 bases). The CDR3 is 15 amino acids. The germline gives CDR1 SGHRS, CDR2 YFSETQ. Trimming took off 5 bases at V and 1 base at J, with 15 bases between the two ends. The CDR3 region has the DNA TGCGCCAGCAGTCCGAACGGACTCACCCAAGAGACCCAGTACTTC. Residues: CASSPNGLTQETQYF.

This clonotype was seen a few times. The chain joins TRBV5-4 to TRBJ1-3, with unresolved D. The CDR3 is made up of 15 amino acids. V was clipped by 2 bases and J by 2 bases, with 11 bases between them. Per germline, CDR1 SGHNT and CDR2 YYREEE (reference sequence). For the CDR3, the DNA is TGTGCCAGCAGCTTTTGGGGAACAGCTGGAAACACCATATATTTT. Translation gives CASSFWGTAGNTIYF.

This clonotype was counted a few times. The chain joins TRBV20-1 to TRBJ2-6; tentative D call: TRBD2 (6 bases). CDR3 length: 14 amino acids. Trimming shortened V by 3 bases and J by 1 base, and 7 bases separated the two germline ends. CDR1 is DFQATT and CDR2 is SNEGSKA in the germline V gene (reference sequence). The CDR3 coding sequence is TGCAGTGCTAGGCGGGGATCTGGGGCCAACGTCCTGACTTTC. Amino acids: CSARRGSGANVLTF.

This clonotype was seen a few times. A junction end diverges from the germline sequence, so it may reflect a read error. V gene TRBV7-7 combines with J gene TRBJ2-5; 7 bases agree with TRBD2. This CDR3 is built from 13 residues. The germline CDR1 and CDR2 sequences are SSHAT and FNYEAQ (reference sequence). For the CDR3, the DNA is TGTGCTAGCAGCTACCGGGACTACCAGACCCAGTACTTC. Protein: CASSYRDYQTQYF.

This clonotype was counted only a few times. The chain employs TRBV12-3 or TRBV12-4 and TRBJ2-5; no reliable D call. V gave up 6 bases and J gave up 5 bases, with 13 bases separating them. CDR3 length equals 13 residues. The CDR3 DNA reads TGTGCCAGCAGCTCAGGATTCTGGGAGACCCAGTACTTC. It is translated as CASSSGFWETQYF.

This clonotype was detected a few times. The chain links TRBV7-2 to TRBJ2-3; 12 bases fit TRBD2. Germline CDR1 is SGHTA and CDR2 is FQGNSA. The CDR3 is 14 amino acids. V shed 6 bases, J shed 6 bases, and the junction held 4 bases outside the gene matches. CDR3 amino acids: CASRLTSGGDTQYF. The CDR3 DNA follows: TGTGCCAGCAGGCTGACTAGCGGGGGTGATACGCAGTATTTT.

This sequence joins TRBV4-3 and TRBJ1-1; the D is unclear. Germline V lookup: CDR1 LGHNA, CDR2 YSLEER. V was clipped by 1 base and J by 5 bases, with 17 bases between them. The CDR3 extends over 16 amino acids. CDR3 protein: CASSQAQPGVGTEAFF. The DNA for the CDR3 is TGCGCCAGCAGCCAAGCGCAACCCGGGGTGGGGACTGAAGCTTTCTTT.

V gene TRBV7-2 combines with J gene TRBJ2-2, with D maybe TRBD2 (5 bases). Trimming stripped 5 bases from V and 7 bases from J, with 23 bases between. The CDR3 contains 17 residues. Germline loops: CDR1 SGHTA, CDR2 FQGNSA. The CDR3 region is CASSLLARAVGVGELFF. The CDR3 nucleotides read TGTGCCAGCAGCCTTCTCGCGAGGGCGGTCGGCGTCGGGGAGCTGTTTTTT. The entire variable domain, with the rest obtained from reference TRBV7-2 and TRBJ2-2, is as follows: GAGVSQSPSNKVTEKGKDVELRCDPISGHTALYWYRQSLGQGLEFLIYFQGNSAPDKSGLPSDRFSAERTGGSVSTLTIQRTQQEDSAVYLCASSLLARAVGVGELFFGEGSRLTVL.

V gene TRBV5-1 combines with J gene TRBJ2-5; possibly TRBD2 for D (6 bases). Trimming left V 3 bases short and J 1 base short, with 16 bases between. Germline V CDR1 and CDR2: SGHRS, YFSETQ. The CDR3 sequence is 16 residues long. The CDR3 is CASSSHFSGTQETQYF. As DNA, the CDR3 is TGCGCCAGCAGCTCGCACTTTAGCGGAACCCAAGAGACCCAGTACTTC.

The chain links TRBV4-3 to TRBJ2-1; D possibly uses TRBD1 or TRBD2 (5 bases each). Germline assignment: CDR1 LGHNA and CDR2 YSLEER. The CDR3 runs to 13 residues. Trimming stripped 2 bases from V and 12 bases from J, with 14 bases between. CDR3 in DNA: TGCGCCAGCAGCCAAACCCCAGGGAGAGTGCAGTTCTTC. Translation: CASSQTPGRVQFF.

V is TRBV7-3 and J is TRBJ2-7, with D perhaps TRBD1 or TRBD2 (5 bases each). Per germline, CDR1 SGHTA and CDR2 FQGTGA. Deletions cut 5 bases from V and 2 bases from J, with 13 bases between. The CDR3 loop spans 14 amino acids. The DNA for the CDR3 is TGTGCCAGCAGCCCCCAGGGAGAAGCCTACGAGCAGTACTTC. Its translation: CASSPQGEAYEQYF.

The V gene is TRBV18, the J gene TRBJ2-7; D not resolved. Germline CDR1 KGHSH, CDR2 LQKENI. Trimming pared 2 bases from V and 0 bases from J, leaving 5 bases between. The CDR3 runs 13 residues. The CDR3 DNA sequence: TGTGCCAGCTCACCAGCACCCTCCTACGAGCAGTACTTC. It yields the protein CASSPAPSYEQYF.